This T cell receptor beta chain is from a study of OX40 agonist ivuxolimab in advanced cancers. Study-level information: Patients in dose escalation had liver, melanoma, kidney or head and neck cancers.

The ends were cut back, 7 bases at V and 7 bases at J, with 17 bases in the middle. CDR3 length equals 15 residues. The germline gives CDR1 MNHEY, CDR2 SMNVEV (reference sequence). TCRdb keeps only in-frame clones here, not all; method: immunoSEQ multiplex PCR. The sample includes over 40,000 clones, around 87% of them seen just once. The clonotype originates from an adult with an advanced solid tumor such as melanoma, head and neck, liver or kidney cancer. The chain joins TRBV27 to TRBJ1-6, with D unresolved. The sequences come from CD4+ or CD8+ T cells sorted from blood, collected in a trial of the OX40 agonist ivuxolimab. The DNA for the CDR3 is TGTGCCAGCACCGCCGAAGGACGGAAGAATTCACCCCTCCACTTT. Encoded protein: CASTAEGRKNSPLHF.